This T cell receptor beta chain was recorded in a study of blood T cells in healthy people across ages. The authors ran a second PCR of roughly 7 to 11 cycles using a sample-barcoded 5' primer and a J-beta primer mix. A template-switch adaptor with 12 random nucleotides tagged each cDNA molecule. In TCRdb, the 5' RACE reads were re-called with MiXCR into one record per CDR3 protein. The repertoire includes 700,000 to 900,000 distinct CDR3 sequences, approximately 53% of them detected once, and approximately 40% sits in the top ten. Donors gave 9 to 10 milliliters of peripheral blood apiece. About this clonotype: Its matching antigen is unknown.

Study findings and constraints: In older individuals, TCR beta diversity per million T cells was lower, falling roughly linearly with age.

V was pared by 4 bases and J by 8 bases, with 3 bases of the junction left unmatched. The length of the CDR3 is 12 residues. Sequenced sample: blood. This chain joins TRBV12-3 or TRBV12-4 and TRBJ1-2; 8 nucleotides line up with TRBD1. This receptor was obtained from an elderly man in good health. DNA for the CDR3: TGTGCCAGCAGTTGGACAGGGTCGGGCTACACCTTC. It encodes CASSWTGSGYTF.